This paragraph reports one TCR beta chain. No antigen is known for it. The junction does not match germline at one end; this may be a read error. The data derive from a study of molecular identifiers for immune sequencing clone quantification. Study results and limitations: Reportedly, one cell's Jurkat TCR RNA was detected within 1,100,000 naive CD8 cells.

There are 16 residues in the CDR3. Per the germline V gene, CDR1 is LGHNA and CDR2 is YSLEER. The authors built bulk TCR libraries by previously described methods with listed TCR primers. TCRdb itself ran the PCR reads through MiXCR, one entry per CDR3 protein. The sample shows about 630,000 distinct CDR3 sequences, 25% of them seen only once. Based on a CD8+CD4-CCR7+CD45RA+ profile, naive CD8 T cells were sorted. V is TRBV4-3 and J is TRBJ1-6; D might be TRBD1 (5 bases). The sample taken for sequencing was naive CD8+ T cells from blood, with Jurkat cell RNA spiked in. Subset given: FACS-sorted CD8+CD4-CCR7+CD45RA+ naive T cells. This clonotype was sampled from a human donor in good health. Some libraries in this study had Jurkat cell RNA spiked in. The CDR3 spells CASSQVFGAGNSRLHF. In DNA, the CDR3 is TGCGCCAGCAGCCAAGTCTTCGGGGCCGGTAATTCACGCCTCCACTTT.